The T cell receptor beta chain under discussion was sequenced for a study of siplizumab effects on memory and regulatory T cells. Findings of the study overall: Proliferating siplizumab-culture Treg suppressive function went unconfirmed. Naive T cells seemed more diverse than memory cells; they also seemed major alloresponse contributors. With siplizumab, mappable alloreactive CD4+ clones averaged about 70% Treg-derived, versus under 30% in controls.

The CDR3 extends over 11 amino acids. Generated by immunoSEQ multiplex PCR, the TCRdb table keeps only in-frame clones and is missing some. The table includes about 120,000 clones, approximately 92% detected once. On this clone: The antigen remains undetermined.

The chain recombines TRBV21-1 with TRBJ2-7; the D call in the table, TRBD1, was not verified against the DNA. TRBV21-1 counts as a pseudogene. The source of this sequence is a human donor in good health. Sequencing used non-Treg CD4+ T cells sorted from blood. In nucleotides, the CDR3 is TGTGCCAGACAGGGAAACTACGAGCAGTACTTC. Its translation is CARQGNYEQYF.